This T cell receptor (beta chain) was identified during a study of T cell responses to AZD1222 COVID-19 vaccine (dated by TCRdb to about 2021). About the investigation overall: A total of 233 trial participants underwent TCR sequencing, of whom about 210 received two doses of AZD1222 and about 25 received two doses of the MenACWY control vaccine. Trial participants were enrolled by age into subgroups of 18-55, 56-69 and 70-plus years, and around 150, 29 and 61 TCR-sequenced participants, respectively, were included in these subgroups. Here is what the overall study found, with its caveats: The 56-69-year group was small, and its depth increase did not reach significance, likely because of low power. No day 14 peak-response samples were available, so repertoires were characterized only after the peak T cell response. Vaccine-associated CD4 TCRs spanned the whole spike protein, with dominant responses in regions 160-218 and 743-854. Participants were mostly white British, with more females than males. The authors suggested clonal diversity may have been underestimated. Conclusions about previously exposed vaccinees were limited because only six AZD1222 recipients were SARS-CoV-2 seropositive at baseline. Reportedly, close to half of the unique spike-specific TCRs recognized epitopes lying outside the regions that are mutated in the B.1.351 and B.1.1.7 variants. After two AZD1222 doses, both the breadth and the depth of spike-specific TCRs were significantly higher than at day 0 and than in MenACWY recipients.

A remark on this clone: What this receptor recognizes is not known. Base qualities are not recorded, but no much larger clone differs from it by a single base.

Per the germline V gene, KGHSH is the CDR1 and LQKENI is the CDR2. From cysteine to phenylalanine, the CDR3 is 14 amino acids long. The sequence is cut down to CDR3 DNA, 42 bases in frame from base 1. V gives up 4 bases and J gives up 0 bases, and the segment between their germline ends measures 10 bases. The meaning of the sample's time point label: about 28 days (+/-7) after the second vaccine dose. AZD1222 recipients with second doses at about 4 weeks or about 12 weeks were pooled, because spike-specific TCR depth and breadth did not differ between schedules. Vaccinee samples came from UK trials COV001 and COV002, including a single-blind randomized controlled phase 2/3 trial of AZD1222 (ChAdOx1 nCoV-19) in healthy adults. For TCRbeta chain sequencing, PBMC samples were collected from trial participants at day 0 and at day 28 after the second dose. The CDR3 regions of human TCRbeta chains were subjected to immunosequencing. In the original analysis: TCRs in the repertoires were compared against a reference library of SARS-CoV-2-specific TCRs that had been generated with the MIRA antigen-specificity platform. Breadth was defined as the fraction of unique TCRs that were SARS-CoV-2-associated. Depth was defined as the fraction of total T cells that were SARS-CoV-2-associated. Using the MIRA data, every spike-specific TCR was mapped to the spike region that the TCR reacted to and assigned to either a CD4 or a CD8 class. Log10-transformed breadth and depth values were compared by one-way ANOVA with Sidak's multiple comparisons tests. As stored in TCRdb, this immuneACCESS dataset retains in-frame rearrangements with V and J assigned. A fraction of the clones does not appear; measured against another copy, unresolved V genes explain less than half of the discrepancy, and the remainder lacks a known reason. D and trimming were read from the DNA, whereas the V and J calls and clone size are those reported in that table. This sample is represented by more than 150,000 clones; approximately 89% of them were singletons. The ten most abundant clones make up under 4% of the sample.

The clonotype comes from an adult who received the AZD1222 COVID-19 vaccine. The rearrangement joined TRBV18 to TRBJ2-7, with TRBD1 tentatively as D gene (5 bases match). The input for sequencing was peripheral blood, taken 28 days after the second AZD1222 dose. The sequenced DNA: TGTGCCAGCTCACGCGGTGACAGCTCCTACGAGCAGTACTTC. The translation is CASSRGDSSYEQYF. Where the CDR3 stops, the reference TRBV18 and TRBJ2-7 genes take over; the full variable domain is NAGVMQNPRHLVRRRGQEARLRCSPMKGHSHVYWYRQLPEEGLKFMVYLQKENIIDESGMPKERFSAEFPKEGPSILRIQQVVRGDSAAYFCASSRGDSSYEQYFGPGTRLTVT.